What follows are 8 T cell receptor beta chains derived from one specimen sequenced in a study of OX40 agonist ivuxolimab in advanced cancers. Clones were sequenced by immunoSEQ multiplex PCR, and TCRdb holds only the in-frame ones, with some missing. The table includes about 30,000 clones, approximately 84% detected once. The sample was CD4+ or CD8+ T cells sorted from blood, taken in a trial of the OX40 agonist ivuxolimab. The receptors were gathered from an adult with an advanced solid tumor such as melanoma, head and neck, liver or kidney cancer.

This clone was seen a handful of times. V is TRBV14 and J is TRBJ1-2; D not resolved. V was cut by 0 bases and J by 5 bases, with 10 bases left in between. Germline CDR1 is SGHDN and CDR2 is FVKESK. This CDR3 spans 14 amino acids. The DNA of the CDR3 is TGTGCCAGCAGCCAAGATCGGTCGGAATATGGCTACACCTTC. It encodes CASSQDRSEYGYTF.

The gene calls are TRBV6-4 and TRBJ1-6; D perhaps matches TRBD1 (5 bases). V lost 4 bases, J lost 0 bases, and 19 bases lay in between. The CDR3 sequence is 19 residues long. The germline gives CDR1 MRHNA, CDR2 SNTAGT. Written as DNA, the CDR3 is TGTGCCAGCAGTGCCGCGGGGGACCCAACTGGCTCCTATAATTCACCCCTCCACTTT. Its protein product is CASSAAGDPTGSYNSPLHF.

The chain uses TRBV14 and TRBJ2-3; possibly TRBD1 for D (5 bases). Germline V gene sequence: CDR1 SGHDN, CDR2 FVKESK. Trimming removed 0 bases at V and 6 bases at J, with 22 bases between. The CDR3 length is 18 residues. The CDR3 loop reads CASSQDRPTALPLDTQYF. The CDR3 region has the DNA TGTGCCAGCAGCCAAGATCGTCCGACAGCCCTACCGCTTGATACGCAGTATTTT.

This chain links TRBV30 with TRBJ2-7; TRBD1 matches 10 bases. CDR1 GTSNPN and CDR2 SVGIG come from the germline V gene (reference sequence). After removal of 1 base from V and 3 bases from J, the junction contained 0 bases not matched to a gene. CDR3 length: 13 amino acids. The CDR3 spells CAWSGTGGYEQYF. In DNA, the CDR3 is TGTGCCTGGAGTGGGACAGGGGGCTACGAGCAGTACTTC. The variable domain in full, completed from reference TRBV30 and TRBJ2-7, reads SQTIHQWPATLVQPVGSPLSLECTVEGTSNPNLYWYRQAAGRGLQLLFYSVGIGQISSEVPQNLSASRPQDRQFILSSKKLLLSDSGFYLCAWSGTGGYEQYFGPGTRLTVT.

This chain connects TRBV28 to TRBJ2-1, with 11 nucleotides matching TRBD1. This CDR3 is 14 amino acids long. Germline CDR1 MDHEN, CDR2 SYDVKM. After removal of 6 bases from V and 9 bases from J, the junction contained 7 bases not matched to a gene. CDR3 DNA sequence: TGTGCCAGCAGCTACGGGACAGGGGGGACTGAGCAGTTCTTC. Protein product: CASSYGTGGTEQFF.

This rearrangement joins TRBV6-1 to TRBJ2-7, with 8 bases lining up with TRBD2. Germline V lookup: CDR1 MNHNS, CDR2 SASEGT. This CDR3 has 11 amino acids. After removal of 11 bases from V and 4 bases from J, the junction contained 4 bases not matched to a gene. The CDR3 loop is CASQRGYEQYF. DNA for the CDR3: TGTGCCTCCCAGCGGGGGTACGAGCAGTACTTC.

The rearrangement joins TRBV15 to TRBJ2-5, with 7 nucleotides matching TRBD2. CDR1 and CDR2 from the germline V gene are LNHNV and YYDKDF (reference sequence). The CDR3 is 14 amino acids. J lost 4 bases, V lost 7 bases, and 9 bases had no gene match. In nucleotides, the CDR3 is TGTGCCACCAATCGCGGGGGAGGAGGAGAGACCCAGTACTTC. This encodes CATNRGGGGETQYF.

The chain is built from TRBV7-9 and TRBJ1-2; 12 positions agree with TRBD1. Per germline, CDR1 SEHNR and CDR2 FQNEAQ (reference sequence). The J segment lost 3 bases and the V segment lost 5 bases, leaving 4 bases of the junction unmatched. The CDR3 runs to 15 residues. The CDR3 nucleotides are TGTGCCAGCAGCACGGGACAGGGGGCTGACTATGGCTACACCTTC. Its protein is CASSTGQGADYGYTF. The full variable domain, in which reference TRBV7-9 and TRBJ1-2 provide the parts outside the CDR3, is DTGVSQNPRHKITKRGQNVTFRCDPISEHNRLYWYRQTLGQGPEFLTYFQNEAQLEKSRLLSDRFSAERPKGSFSTLEIQRTEQGDSAMYLCASSTGQGADYGYTFGSGTRLTVV.